This T cell receptor (beta chain) comes out of a study of blood T cell repertoires in COVID-19 (dated by TCRdb to 2020 to 2022). Context from the whole study: Collaborator samples came from the United States, Italy and Spain and covered acute and convalescent phases of COVID-19. The prospective study material was composed of cDNA or gDNA derived from T cells, B-cell-depleted T cells, or PBMCs. The dataset comprised deeply sampled blood TCRbeta repertoires from subjects exposed to, actively infected with, or recovered from COVID-19. The repertoires were released in a freely available public database intended as a resource for research on the immune response to SARS-CoV-2. Samples were obtained from the ongoing ImmuneRACE study (first 160 participants) and from about 1,300 subjects provided by 6 global collaborators. Nearly every sample came with metadata listing a de-identified subject ID, COVID-19 status, age in years and sex. Where available, HLA class I and class II types were obtained from metadata supplied by the sample provider rather than from assay-based typing. Findings and caveats that apply to the study as a whole: Clinical and demographic metadata were provided uncurated, with the amount varying by source and participant.

Participants in the prospective study were enrolled through a virtual design, were aged roughly 18 to 100 years, and lived in roughly 24 United States geographic areas. In the prospective study, participants were assigned to cohorts based on the clinical history participants reported in a screening survey and a study questionnaire. Mobile phlebotomists in the prospective study collected whole blood, serum and a nasopharyngeal or oropharyngeal swab from every participant. Participants in the prospective study had the option to provide additional blood draws and questionnaires over a roughly 2-month period. Prospective study blood samples were shipped either frozen or at room temperature before DNA extraction. Worth noting for this clone: Its antigen remains undetermined. Per-nucleotide qualities are absent, and no much larger clonotype sits a single base away.

The immunoSEQ Assay, a bias-controlled multiplex PCR, was used to amplify TCRbeta CDR3 regions from genomic DNA. Concerning the study's data processing: The number of nucleated cells in each sample was estimated by amplification of reference gene primers within the assay. To quantify the absolute abundance of each unique TCRbeta CDR3 rearrangement, sequence reads were collapsed and filtered. For each sample, productive Simpson clonality was calculated as the square root of Simpson's diversity index over productive rearrangements. TCRdb limited this immuneACCESS table to in-frame rearrangements with V and J called. A share of clones is missing; checked studies link under half to unresolved V genes, and the rest is unexplained. V, J and clone size derive from that table, while D and trimming were established from the DNA sequence. Counted in this sample were about 400,000 clones; 70% to 90% of them appeared once. About 0.89% of the sample is held by the ten biggest clonotypes.

Sequences MGHRA (CDR1) and YSYEKL (CDR2) are obtained from the germline V gene. The CDR3 runs 15 amino acids, cysteine and phenylalanine included. Only the CDR3 DNA stays, 45 bases, in frame from base 1. V has 0 bases trimmed and J has 4 bases trimmed; junction bases matching no gene number 4. The rearranged segments are TRBV4-1 and TRBJ1-2, with 8 bases aligning to TRBD1. Input material: PBMCs or T cells enriched from blood (not recorded which). The receptor's source is a woman under 40 with acute COVID-19. The CDR3 reads as follows: CASSQDQGAVYGYTF. The DNA reads TGCGCCAGCAGCCAAGATCAGGGGGCGGTCTATGGCTACACCTTC.